This TCR beta chain came from a study of control samples from healthy donors and cancer patients. The V end lost 0 bases, the J end lost 2 bases, and 17 bases lay between the germline ends. Germline V lookup: CDR1 LGHDT, CDR2 YNNKEL (reference sequence). This CDR3 region has 17 residues. Clones were read by immunoSEQ multiplex PCR, and TCRdb kept only the in-frame ones, dropping some. The sample yields 55,000 to 75,000 clones, about 89% seen once. This clone was found a few times. Sequenced sample: PBMCs. The sequence was obtained from a woman aged 50 to 60 with head and neck cancer. This chain connects TRBV3-1 (or the pseudogene TRBV3-2) to TRBJ2-7; the D is unclear. CDR3 protein: CASSQEFGPGPTYEQYF. The CDR3 DNA is TGTGCCAGCAGCCAAGAATTTGGGCCGGGCCCCACCTACGAGCAGTACTTC.